These 24 T cell receptor beta chains came from one sample sequenced in a study of blood T cell repertoires in COVID-19. The repertoire was sequenced with immunoSEQ multiplex PCR; TCRdb's copy has only in-frame clones and lacks some. Here the sample spans around 97,000 clones, roughly four fifths being singletons. The sample was peripheral blood. The receptors were gathered from a man in his sixties or seventies with acute or convalescent COVID-19.

The chain couples TRBV29-1 to TRBJ2-1; weak D call: TRBD1 (7 bases). The length of the CDR3 is 15 residues. The ends were cut back, 7 bases at V and 7 bases at J, with 23 bases in the middle. CDR1 and CDR2 (germline): SQVTM, ANQGSEA. The CDR3 nucleotides read TGCAGCGCTGTGGGGACAGTCACGGCGGGGAATGAGCAGTTCTTC. It encodes CSAVGTVTAGNEQFF.

The rearrangement links TRBV5-4 to TRBJ2-7; D unresolved. This CDR3 region has 15 residues. Germline lookup yields CDR1 SGHNT and CDR2 YYREEE (reference sequence). V dropped 0 bases and J dropped 0 bases, with 10 bases sitting between them. The CDR3 reads CASSLGAGSSYEQYF. DNA of the CDR3: TGTGCCAGCAGCTTGGGGGCAGGAAGCTCCTACGAGCAGTACTTC.

This clone has just one count. The rearrangement links TRBV4-1 to TRBJ1-4; the match to TRBD1 covers 8 bases. V was clipped by 4 bases and J by 8 bases; unmatched bases: 9. This CDR3 comprises 15 residues. CDR1 is MGHRA, CDR2 YSYEKL, per germline. The CDR3 loop reads CASSRNRGMEEKLFF. Written as DNA, the CDR3 is TGCGCCAGCAGCCGTAACAGGGGGATGGAGGAAAAACTGTTTTTT.

The J gene is TRBJ2-2, the V gene TRBV27; 9 nucleotides line up with TRBD2. V trimming: 1 base; J trimming: 0 bases; junction bases outside the gene matches: 12. The germline CDR1 and CDR2 sequences are MNHEY and SMNVEV (reference sequence). The CDR3 is made up of 20 amino acids. CDR3 in amino acids: CASSLFPGASGRPNTGELFF. The CDR3, as DNA: TGTGCCAGCAGTTTATTTCCGGGGGCGAGCGGGAGGCCGAACACCGGGGAGCTGTTTTTT.

This clone occurred once. The genes are TRBV3-1 (or the pseudogene TRBV3-2) and TRBJ2-5; TRBD1 aligns across 8 bases. The germline gives CDR1 LGHDT, CDR2 YNNKEL (reference sequence). J gave up 4 bases and V 5 bases, and 3 bases lay outside the gene matches. This CDR3 is built from 13 residues. The CDR3 is CASSYGQGETQYF. The CDR3 DNA follows: TGTGCCAGCAGCTACGGACAGGGAGAGACCCAGTACTTC.

The rearrangement links TRBV30 to TRBJ1-4; 7 nucleotides agree with TRBD1. The ends lost 1 base at V and 7 bases at J; junction bases unmatched: 6. This CDR3 comprises 14 residues. Germline values: CDR1 GTSNPN, CDR2 SVGIG (reference sequence). In DNA form, the CDR3 reads TGTGCCTGGAGTGGAGGACAGGATTCTGAAAAACTGTTTTTT. This encodes CAWSGGQDSEKLFF.

This rearrangement joins TRBV29-1 to TRBJ1-2; a possible D gene is TRBD1 (5 bases). There are 14 residues in the CDR3. V lost 4 bases and J lost 1, with 13 bases in between. Germline V gene sequence: CDR1 SQVTM, CDR2 ANQGSEA. The CDR3 protein is CSVGGGWVNYGYTF. The CDR3 DNA sequence: TGCAGCGTTGGCGGGGGATGGGTTAACTATGGCTACACCTTC.

This chain joins TRBV7-9 and TRBJ2-7, with 9 bases that match TRBD2. Germline V gene lookup returns CDR1 SEHNR and CDR2 FQNEAQ (reference sequence). V shed 5 bases, J shed 0 bases, and the junction held 8 bases outside the gene matches. This CDR3 has 16 residues. This CDR3 reads CASSQSGTSPSYEQYF. CDR3 in DNA: TGTGCCAGCAGCCAATCCGGGACTAGCCCCTCCTACGAGCAGTACTTC.

This chain joins TRBV5-1 and TRBJ2-2; 13 bases align to TRBD2. The CDR3 covers 17 residues. Trimming removed 3 bases from V and 7 bases from J; junction bases left unmatched: 9. Germline CDR1 and CDR2: SGHRS and YFSETQ. CDR3 DNA: TGCGCCAGCAGCTGGACTAGCGGGGGACCAGGAGGCGGGGAGCTGTTTTTT. Translated, it gives CASSWTSGGPGGGELFF.

V and J are TRBV3-1 (or the pseudogene TRBV3-2) and TRBJ1-1, with no clear D. The germline CDR1 and CDR2 sequences are LGHDT and YNNKEL (reference sequence). This CDR3 spans 13 amino acids. V was pared by 3 bases and J by 7 bases, with 12 bases between. The CDR3 region is CASSQSQVLEAFF. The CDR3 DNA reads TGTGCCAGCAGCCAGAGTCAGGTTCTTGAAGCTTTCTTT.

In this sample, this clone turned up once. The V gene is TRBV28, the J gene TRBJ1-5; 8 bases match TRBD1. The CDR3 length is 14 residues. In germline, CDR1 is MDHEN, CDR2 SYDVKM. Trimming cost V 6 bases and J 11 bases; bases outside gene matches: 12. The CDR3 DNA reads as TGTGCCAGCAGGGACACAGGGGGGGCCTGGGCCCAGCATTTT. Encoded protein: CASRDTGGAWAQHF.

CDR3 sequence (DNA): TGTGCCAGTAGCACCTCTAGCTCTGGAAACACCATATATTTT. Translation: CASSTSSSGNTIYF. The chain joins TRBV19 to TRBJ1-3; D gene unclear. The V gene's germline CDR1 is LNHDA and CDR2 SQIVND (reference sequence). The ends were cut back, 6 bases at V and 0 bases at J, with 9 bases in the middle. The CDR3 has 14 residues.

The chain carries TRBV3-1 (or the pseudogene TRBV3-2) and TRBJ1-6; D uncertain. CDR1 and CDR2 (germline): LGHDT, YNNKEL (reference sequence). V was shortened by 4 bases and J by 5 bases, with 3 bases between the two germline ends. The CDR3 runs to 12 residues. In nucleotides, the CDR3 is TGTGCCAGCAGCCCTGATAATTCACCCCTCCACTTT. Amino acids: CASSPDNSPLHF.

The chain has TRBV18 and TRBJ2-5; 8 bases match TRBD1. CDR1 and CDR2 (germline): KGHSH, LQKENI. The CDR3 runs 16 residues. V lost 4 bases to trimming and J lost 3 bases; unmatched junction nucleotides: 10. CDR3: CASSQTGTGDKETQYF. CDR3 DNA sequence: TGTGCCAGCTCACAAACCGGGACAGGTGACAAAGAGACCCAGTACTTC.

The V gene is TRBV6-5, the J gene TRBJ1-5; 8 nucleotides match TRBD1. V was clipped by 3 bases and J by 4 bases; unmatched bases: 2. This CDR3 is built from 14 residues. Germline lookup yields CDR1 MNHEY and CDR2 SVGAGI. The CDR3 coding sequence is TGTGCCAGCAGTTATCGACAGGGGAATCAGCCCCAGCATTTT. This codes for CASSYRQGNQPQHF.

This chain connects TRBV2 to TRBJ1-1; D may be TRBD1 (6 bases). Germline-derived CDR1 and CDR2 are SNHLY and FYNNEI. V lost 5 bases to trimming and J lost 3 bases, with 13 bases between them. CDR3 length: 14 residues. CDR3 residues: CASSTGYPYTEAFF. The CDR3 DNA reads TGTGCCAGCAGTACAGGGTATCCGTACACTGAAGCTTTCTTT.

This chain uses TRBV9 with TRBJ1-2, with 8 bases aligning to TRBD1. This CDR3 is 16 amino acids long. The J segment lost 4 bases and the V segment lost 0 bases, leaving 8 bases of the junction unmatched. CDR1 and CDR2 from the germline V gene are SGDLS and YYNGEE. In nucleotides, the CDR3 is TGTGCCAGCAGCGTAGGTAGGGGGACAGGACTCTATGGCTACACCTTC. Its translation: CASSVGRGTGLYGYTF.

The chain recombines TRBV6-5 with TRBJ2-7; 7 nucleotides agree with TRBD1. V lost 6 bases to trimming and J lost 2 bases; unmatched junction nucleotides: 4. The CDR3 length is 13 residues. CDR1 is MNHEY, CDR2 SVGAGI, per germline. The CDR3 sequence is CASSQDRAYEQYF. CDR3 in DNA: TGTGCCAGCAGCCAAGACAGGGCCTACGAGCAGTACTTC.

Written as DNA, the CDR3 is TGTGCCAGCAGCCCCGACAGGTCTGCCGGGGAGCTGTTTTTT. Protein sequence: CASSPDRSAGELFF. The chain uses TRBV11-2 and TRBJ2-2; perhaps TRBD1 as D (6 bases). The CDR3 runs to 14 residues. V lost 5 bases and J 6 bases, leaving 13 bases between the germline ends. Germline V lookup: CDR1 SGHAT, CDR2 FQNNGV.

This chain links TRBV7-9 with TRBJ2-6, with D perhaps TRBD1 (6 bases). CDR1 SEHNR and CDR2 FQNEAQ come from the germline V gene (reference sequence). Trimming cost V 6 bases and J 4 bases, with 13 bases left between them. The CDR3 contains 15 residues. CDR3: CASSSDSQGANVLTF. CDR3 coding DNA: TGTGCCAGCAGTTCGGACAGTCAAGGGGCCAACGTCCTGACTTTC.

The chain employs TRBV18 and TRBJ1-2; 10 positions match TRBD1. The V segment lost 2 bases and the J segment 6 bases; nucleotides outside the gene matches: 9. The CDR3 covers 16 residues. Per the germline V gene, CDR1 is KGHSH and CDR2 is LQKENI. Here the CDR3 reads CASSPTLGTGDHGYTF. CDR3 DNA: TGTGCCAGCTCACCAACCCTGGGGACAGGGGACCATGGCTACACCTTC.

The chain combines TRBV7-2 with TRBJ1-3; the D is unclear. The CDR3 length is 13 residues. Trimming stripped 5 bases from V and 3 bases from J, with 8 bases between. Germline CDR1 and CDR2: SGHTA and FQGNSA. The CDR3 sequence: CASSKRVGNTIYF. CDR3 bases: TGTGCCAGCAGCAAGCGGGTTGGAAACACCATATATTTT.

The V and J genes are TRBV28 and TRBJ1-2, with 12 positions matching TRBD1. Germline trimming cut 0 bases from V and 7 bases from J; bases unmatched to any gene: 6. The CDR3 spans 16 residues. Germline V gives CDR1 MDHEN, CDR2 SYDVKM. CDR3 residues: CASSLWGQGAQTGYTF. In DNA, the CDR3 is TGTGCCAGCAGTTTATGGGGACAGGGGGCCCAGACTGGCTACACCTTC.

The gene calls are TRBV5-5 and TRBJ2-7; 8 nucleotides line up with TRBD2. Per germline, CDR1 SGHKS and CDR2 YYEKEE (reference sequence). Germline trimming cut 3 bases from V and 4 bases from J; bases unmatched to any gene: 6. The CDR3 is made up of 14 amino acids. The DNA of the CDR3 is TGTGCCAGCAGCTCAAGCGGGGGTTTTTACGAGCAGTACTTC. It translates to CASSSSGGFYEQYF.